This entry describes one TCR beta chain. This sample is part of a study of blood T cell repertoires in COVID-19. Study at large: Samples taken during acute and convalescent COVID-19 were collected in the United States, Italy and Spain. The cDNA or gDNA used as material had been derived from T cells, B-cell-depleted T cells, or PBMCs.

The V and J ends lost 4 bases and 8 bases, in that order; junction bases with no gene match: 15. Germline-derived CDR1 and CDR2 are SGHRS and YFSETQ. The CDR3 spans 16 residues. As originally analysed: Estimation of nucleated cell counts was performed using reference gene primer amplification. TCRdb keeps only in-frame clones here, not all; method: immunoSEQ multiplex PCR. D and trimming come from the DNA, and the V and J calls and clone size come from that table. The sample records 250,000 to 350,000 clones, roughly 90% being singletons. Seattle-derived patients entered the study during active infection and were followed longitudinally.

The chain has TRBV5-1 and TRBJ1-2; 9 nucleotides agree with TRBD1. This clonotype was sampled from a woman under 40 with COVID-19, enrolled during active disease. What was sequenced was peripheral blood. The CDR3 here is CASSLQRAGQGTGYTF. The CDR3 coding sequence is TGCGCCAGCAGCCTACAACGAGCAGGACAGGGGACCGGCTACACCTTC.